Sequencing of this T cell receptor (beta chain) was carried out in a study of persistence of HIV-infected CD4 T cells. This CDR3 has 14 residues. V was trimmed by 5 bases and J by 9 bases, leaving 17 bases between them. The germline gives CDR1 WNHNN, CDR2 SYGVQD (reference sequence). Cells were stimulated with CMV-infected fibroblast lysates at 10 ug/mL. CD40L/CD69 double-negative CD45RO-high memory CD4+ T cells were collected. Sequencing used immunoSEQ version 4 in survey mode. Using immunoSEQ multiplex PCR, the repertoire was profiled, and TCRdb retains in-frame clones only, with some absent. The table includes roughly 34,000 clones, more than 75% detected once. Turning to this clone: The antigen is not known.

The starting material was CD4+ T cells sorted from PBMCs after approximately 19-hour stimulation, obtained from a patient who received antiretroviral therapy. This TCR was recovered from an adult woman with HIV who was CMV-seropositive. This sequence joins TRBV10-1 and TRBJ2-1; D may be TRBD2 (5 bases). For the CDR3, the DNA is TGCGCCAGCAGTCCGAACGGGATGGCCTTTGAGCAGTTCTTC. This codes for CASSPNGMAFEQFF.